The clone carrying this TCR beta chain was detected many times. TCRdb analysed the PCR reads with MiXCR anew, one entry per CDR3 protein. The sample gives approximately 680,000 distinct CDR3 sequences, roughly 23% of which show up once; 0.7% to 0.95% is in the top ten. This sample stems from a study of molecular identifiers for immune sequencing clone quantification. Germline CDR1 GTSNPN, CDR2 SVGIG (reference sequence). Between the trimmed V and J ends, which lost 2 bases and 0 bases, there was a span of 4 bases. The CDR3 is made up of 12 amino acids. Naive CD8 library inputs spanned roughly 17,000 to 1,100,000 sorted cells and 10%, 30% or 50% RNA.

The clonotype was recovered from a human donor in good health. Some libraries in this study had Jurkat cell RNA spiked in. V gene TRBV30 combines with J gene TRBJ1-1; D uncertain. The sample comprised naive CD8+ T cells from blood, with Jurkat cell RNA spiked in. As for subset: FACS-sorted CD8+CD4-CCR7+CD45RA+ naive T cells. This CDR3 is CAWSSVNTEAFF. CDR3 DNA: TGTGCCTGGAGTTCGGTGAACACTGAAGCTTTCTTT. The full variable domain, its missing parts supplied by reference TRBV30 and TRBJ1-1, is SQTIHQWPATLVQPVGSPLSLECTVEGTSNPNLYWYRQAAGRGLQLLFYSVGIGQISSEVPQNLSASRPQDRQFILSSKKLLLSDSGFYLCAWSSVNTEAFFGQGTRLTVV.